This T cell receptor (beta chain) was found in a study of CD8 T cells in ankylosing spondylitis. Study-wide results and limits: What appeared characteristic of ankylosing spondylitis blood was a TCR beta motif of seven to nine highly homologous variants.

As concerns this clonotype: Its specificity is not known.

TCRdb re-derived calls from the 5' RACE reads in MiXCR, one entry per CDR3 protein. The table records 300,000 to 400,000 distinct CDR3 sequences, about a fifth of them present only once. CDR3 length: 15 amino acids. CDR1 SGHTA and CDR2 FQGNSA come from the germline V gene. V was shortened by 3 bases and J by 0 bases, with 12 bases between the two germline ends. The chain carries TRBV7-2 and TRBJ2-7; D is ambiguous. The TCR was taken from a male donor with ankylosing spondylitis. Sequenced material: blood, either unsorted or a sorted T cell fraction (not recorded which). The CDR3 protein is CASSFGVSVSYEQYF. DNA of the CDR3: TGTGCCAGCAGCTTCGGTGTGTCAGTCTCCTACGAGCAGTACTTC.